The present entry profiles one T cell receptor (beta chain) with its context. As yet, its antigen is unknown. This sample is part of a study of Graves' ophthalmopathy and Graves' hyperthyroidism. Overall study results and limits: In blood appeared most of the expanded thyroid clonotypes whose frequency exceeded 0.001.

The authors amplified TCR beta CDR3 regions from RNA transcripts. Second-round multiplex PCR followed a first-round RT-PCR using HTBI primers. TCRdb re-analysed the multiplex PCR reads in MiXCR, keeping a single row per CDR3 protein. This table has roughly 1.1 million distinct CDR3 sequences, approximately 35% appearing once. The diagnostic workup employed clinical symptoms, serum thyroxine, TRAb, thyroid ultrasound and orbital computed tomography. Germline V gene data show CDR1 as SGHTA and CDR2 as FQGNSA. The CDR3 runs 13 residues. The V end lost 11 bases, the J end lost 2 bases, and 15 bases lay between the germline ends.

The clonotype was recovered from an adult man with Graves' hyperthyroidism. The sample comprised peripheral blood or thyroid tissue (not recorded which). V gene TRBV7-2 combines with J gene TRBJ2-5; the D is unclear. The CDR3 region is CAWSQFQQETQYF. The CDR3 DNA reads TGTGCCTGGAGCCAATTTCAACAAGAGACCCAGTACTTC.